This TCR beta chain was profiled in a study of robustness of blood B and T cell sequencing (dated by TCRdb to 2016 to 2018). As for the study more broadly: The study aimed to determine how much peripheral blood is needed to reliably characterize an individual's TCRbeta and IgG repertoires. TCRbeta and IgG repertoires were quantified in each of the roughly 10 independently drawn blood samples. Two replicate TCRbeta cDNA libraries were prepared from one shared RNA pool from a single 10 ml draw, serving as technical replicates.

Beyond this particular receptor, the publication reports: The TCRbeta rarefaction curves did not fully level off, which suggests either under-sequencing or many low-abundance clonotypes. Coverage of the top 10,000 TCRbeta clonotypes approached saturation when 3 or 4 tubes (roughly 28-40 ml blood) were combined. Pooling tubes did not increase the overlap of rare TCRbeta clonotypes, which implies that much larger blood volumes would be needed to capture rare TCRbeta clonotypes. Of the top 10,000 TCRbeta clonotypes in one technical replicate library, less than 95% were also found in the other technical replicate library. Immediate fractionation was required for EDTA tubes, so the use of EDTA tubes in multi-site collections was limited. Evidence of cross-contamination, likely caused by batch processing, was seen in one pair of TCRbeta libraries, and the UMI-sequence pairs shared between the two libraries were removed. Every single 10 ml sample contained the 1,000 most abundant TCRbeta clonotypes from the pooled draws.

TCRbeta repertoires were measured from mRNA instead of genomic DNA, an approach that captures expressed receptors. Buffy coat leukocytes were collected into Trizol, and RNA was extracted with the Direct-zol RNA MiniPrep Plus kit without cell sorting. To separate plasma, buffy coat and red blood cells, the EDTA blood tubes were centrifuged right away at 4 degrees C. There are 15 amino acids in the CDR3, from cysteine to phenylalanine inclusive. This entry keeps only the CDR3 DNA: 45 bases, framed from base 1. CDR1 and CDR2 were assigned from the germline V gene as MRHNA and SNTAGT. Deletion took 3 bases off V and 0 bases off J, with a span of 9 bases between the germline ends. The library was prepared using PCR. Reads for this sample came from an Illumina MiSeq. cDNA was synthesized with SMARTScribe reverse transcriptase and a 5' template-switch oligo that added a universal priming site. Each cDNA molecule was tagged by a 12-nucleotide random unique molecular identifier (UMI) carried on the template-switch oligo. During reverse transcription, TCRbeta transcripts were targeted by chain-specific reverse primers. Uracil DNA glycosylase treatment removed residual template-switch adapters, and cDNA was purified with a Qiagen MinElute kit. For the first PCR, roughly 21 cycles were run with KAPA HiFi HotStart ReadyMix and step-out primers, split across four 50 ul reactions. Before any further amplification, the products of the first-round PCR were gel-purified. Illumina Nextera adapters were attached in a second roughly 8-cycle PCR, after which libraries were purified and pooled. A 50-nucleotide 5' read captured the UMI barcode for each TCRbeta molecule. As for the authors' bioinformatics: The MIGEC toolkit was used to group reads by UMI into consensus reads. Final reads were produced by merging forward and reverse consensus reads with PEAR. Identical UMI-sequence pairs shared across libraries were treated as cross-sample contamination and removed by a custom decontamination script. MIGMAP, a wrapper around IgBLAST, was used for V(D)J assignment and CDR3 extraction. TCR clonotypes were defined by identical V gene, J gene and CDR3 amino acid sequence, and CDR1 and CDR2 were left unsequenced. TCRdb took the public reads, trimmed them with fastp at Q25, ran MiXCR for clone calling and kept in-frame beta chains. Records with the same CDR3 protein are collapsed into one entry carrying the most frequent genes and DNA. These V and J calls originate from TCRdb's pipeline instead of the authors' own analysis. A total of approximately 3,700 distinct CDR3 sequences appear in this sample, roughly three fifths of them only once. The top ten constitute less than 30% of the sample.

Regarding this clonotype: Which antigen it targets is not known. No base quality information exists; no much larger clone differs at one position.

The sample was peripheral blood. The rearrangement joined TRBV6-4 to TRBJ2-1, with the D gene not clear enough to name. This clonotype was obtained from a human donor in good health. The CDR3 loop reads CASSEAVSSYNEQFF. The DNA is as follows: TGTGCCAGCAGTGAGGCAGTGAGCTCCTACAATGAGCAGTTCTTC.